The entry below describes one T cell receptor (beta chain). The entry originates in a study of blood T cell repertoires in COVID-19. Overall study context: T cells, B-cell-depleted T cells, or PBMCs provided the cDNA or gDNA that served as material.

V lost 0 bases to trimming and J lost 8 bases, with 22 bases between them. This CDR3 is 18 amino acids long. Per the germline V gene, CDR1 is LGHNA and CDR2 is YSLEER. As originally analysed: From reference gene primer amplification, estimates of nucleated cell counts were derived. The method was immunoSEQ multiplex PCR; TCRdb's version includes in-frame clones alone and lacks a portion of them. That table supplies the V and J calls and clone size; D and trimming were determined from the DNA. Of around 250,000 clones detected, roughly 86% appear once; the ten largest clones hold about 0.7%. The sequenced sample consisted of peripheral blood. The receptor comes from a human donor in a cohort sampled during active COVID-19. The genes are TRBV4-3 and TRBJ1-4; D ambiguous. CDR3 sequence (DNA): TGCGCCAGCAGCCAAGAGGTGGAATTTTCGGGGTTCGGCGAAAAACTGTTTTTT. The encoded protein is CASSQEVEFSGFGEKLFF.